This TCR beta chain was documented in a study of a mutant IDH1 vaccine in newly diagnosed glioma. About the research overall: Treated patients comprised 62.5% males and about 40% females, mean age around 40 years. Standard pretreatment was either radiotherapy, temozolomide, or, for most, radiochemotherapy with temozolomide.

Regarding the study as a whole: Most patients, roughly 92%, showed vaccine-induced immune responses. Pseudoprogression appears to have had no connection to changes in top peripheral T cell clonotypes.

The table lists this clone with a count of one. Its target is not known. The repertoire was sequenced with immunoSEQ multiplex PCR; TCRdb's copy has only in-frame clones and lacks some. The sample consists of 25,000 to 35,000 clones, roughly nine tenths of them appearing once. After removal of 0 bases from V and 3 bases from J, the junction contained 3 bases not matched to a gene. This CDR3 is 14 amino acids long. Described time point: baseline, week 1 (first vaccination visit). Treatment here: pre-vaccination baseline after standard-of-care therapy. This TCR was sampled from a woman aged 40 to 49 with glioma. The specimen comprised PBMCs, sampled from a glioma patient treated with radiotherapy, temozolomide or both. V is TRBV5-3 and J is TRBJ2-7; 7 bases agree with TRBD1. TRBV5-3 is labeled an ORF, and its function is uncertain. The CDR3, as DNA: TGTGCCAGAAGCTTGGGACAGGGAAACTACGAGCAGTACTTC. Translating it yields CARSLGQGNYEQYF.